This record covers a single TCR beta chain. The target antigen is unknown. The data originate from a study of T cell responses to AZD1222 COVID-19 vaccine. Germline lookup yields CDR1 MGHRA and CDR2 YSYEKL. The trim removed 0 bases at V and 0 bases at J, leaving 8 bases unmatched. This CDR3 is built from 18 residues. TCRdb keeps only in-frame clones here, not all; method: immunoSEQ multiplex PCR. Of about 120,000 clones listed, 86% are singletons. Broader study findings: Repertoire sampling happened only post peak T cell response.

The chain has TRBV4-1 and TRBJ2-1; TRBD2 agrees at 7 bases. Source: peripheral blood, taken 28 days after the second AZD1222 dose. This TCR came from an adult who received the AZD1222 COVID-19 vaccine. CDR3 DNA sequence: TGCGCCAGCAGCCAAGAATGGGTAGGGAGGGGCTCCTACAATGAGCAGTTCTTC. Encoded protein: CASSQEWVGRGSYNEQFF.